The 21 T cell receptor beta chains reported below all come from one sample, sequenced in a study of T-cell memory formation after mild COVID-19. TCRdb fed the 5' RACE reads into MiXCR, producing one record per CDR3 protein. This table holds about 130,000 distinct CDR3 sequences, around 6.3% found once. The sample comprised PBMCs or a T cell subset sorted from them (not recorded which). The receptors originated from an adult woman who had mild COVID-19 (a few samples of this study predate the infection). Cell type and time point are not known.

This clonotype was seen repeatedly, ten times or more. J is TRBJ1-1 and V is TRBV7-9, with 7 bases fitting TRBD1. Trimming removed 4 bases from V and 11 bases from J; junction bases left unmatched: 10. The CDR3 totals 13 residues. Germline CDR1 is SEHNR and CDR2 is FQNEAQ (reference sequence). The CDR3, as DNA: TGTGCCAGCAGCTGGCGAGAAGGGGGCGCCGCTTTCTTT. This gives the protein CASSWREGGAAFF. The full variable domain, rest sourced from reference TRBV7-9 and TRBJ1-1, is DTGVSQNPRHKITKRGQNVTFRCDPISEHNRLYWYRQTLGQGPEFLTYFQNEAQLEKSRLLSDRFSAERPKGSFSTLEIQRTEQGDSAMYLCASSWREGGAAFFGQGTRLTVV.

This clonotype was recorded a few times. The J gene is TRBJ1-3, the V gene TRBV25-1; D gene unclear. V was shortened by 9 bases and J by 3 bases, with 9 bases between the two germline ends. Germline CDR1 and CDR2: MGHDK and SYGVNS. This CDR3 contains 12 residues. CDR3 amino acids: CASLTDGNTIYF. As DNA, the CDR3 is TGTGCCAGTCTGACGGATGGAAACACCATATATTTT.

This clonotype was seen a few times. The J gene is TRBJ2-5, the V gene TRBV12-3 or TRBV12-4; the D gene is possibly TRBD1 (5 bases). Trimming cost V 3 bases and J 5 bases, with 13 bases left between them. This CDR3 has 14 amino acids. CDR3 DNA: TGTGCCAGCAGTTTGGGCAGGGTCAGGGAGACCCAGTACTTC. Protein sequence: CASSLGRVRETQYF.

This clonotype was observed a few times. The chain employs TRBV5-1 and TRBJ2-1; 10 bases match TRBD1. V shed 0 bases and J 8 bases; nucleotides not matched to a gene: 2. The CDR3 length is 14 residues. Germline V lookup: CDR1 SGHRS, CDR2 YFSETQ. CDR3 coding DNA: TGCGCCAGCAGCTTGGGGACAGGGGGATATGAGCAGTTCTTC. This codes for CASSLGTGGYEQFF.

This clonotype was seen a few times. The chain couples TRBV4-3 to TRBJ2-1; weak D call: TRBD2 (6 bases). CDR1 is LGHNA and CDR2 is YSLEER in the germline V gene. Trimming pared 3 bases from V and 4 bases from J, leaving 22 bases between. The CDR3 sequence is 18 residues long. CDR3 in amino acids: CASSHPAGGMADYNEQFF. The CDR3 DNA reads TGCGCCAGCAGCCACCCCGCCGGGGGAATGGCGGATTACAATGAGCAGTTCTTC.

This clonotype was counted at least ten times. This sequence joins TRBV5-1 and TRBJ2-3; TRBD1 might be the D (6 bases). The V end was cut by 4 bases, the J end by 4 bases, with 16 bases between. In germline, CDR1 is SGHRS, CDR2 YFSETQ. CDR3 length: 15 amino acids. The CDR3 loop reads CASSGTTRAADTQYF. The CDR3, as DNA: TGCGCCAGCAGCGGGACAACTAGGGCCGCAGATACGCAGTATTTT.

The chain has TRBV5-6 and TRBJ1-5; no firm D call. The CDR3 loop spans 14 amino acids. V was clipped by 5 bases and J by 1 base, with 10 bases between them. Germline CDR1 is SGHDT and CDR2 is YYEEEE. CDR3 in DNA: TGTGCCAGCAGTTACGGACCGAGCAATCAGCCCCAGCATTTT. It encodes CASSYGPSNQPQHF.

This clonotype came up many times. This chain connects TRBV12-3 or TRBV12-4 to TRBJ2-3; D is unresolved. V lost 2 bases and J lost 4, with 4 bases in between. The CDR3 is made up of 12 amino acids. The CDR3 DNA is TGTGCCAGCAGTTTACTAGCAGATACGCAGTATTTT. The encoded protein is CASSLLADTQYF.

The table lists this clonotype with many counts. The V gene is TRBV5-1, the J gene TRBJ2-1; 9 bases are shared with TRBD2. Germline trimming cut 1 base from V and 3 bases from J; bases unmatched to any gene: 5. Germline CDR1 and CDR2: SGHRS and YFSETQ. The CDR3 covers 16 residues. The CDR3 here is CASSLTAGGRYNEQFF. The CDR3 DNA follows: TGCGCCAGCAGCTTGACTGCGGGAGGGCGCTACAATGAGCAGTTCTTC.

The chain recombines TRBV2 with TRBJ2-1; 10 nucleotides align to TRBD2. The CDR3 contains 16 residues. V lost 2 bases, J lost 4 bases, and 5 bases stayed unmatched. CDR1 SNHLY and CDR2 FYNNEI come from the germline V gene. CDR3 amino acids: CASSERTSGSYNEQFF. CDR3 nucleotide sequence: TGTGCCAGCAGTGAACGGACTAGCGGAAGTTACAATGAGCAGTTCTTC. The full variable domain, in which reference TRBV2 and TRBJ2-1 provide the parts outside the CDR3, is EPEVTQTPSHQVTQMGQEVILRCVPISNHLYFYWYRQILGQKVEFLVSFYNNEISEKSEIFDDQFSVERPDGSNFTLKIRSTKLEDSAMYFCASSERTSGSYNEQFFGPGTRLTVL.

This chain joins TRBV4-3 and TRBJ2-7; D gene ambiguous. CDR3 length: 11 residues. Looked up from germline, CDR1 is LGHNA and CDR2 is YSLEER. V was pared by 2 bases and J by 5 bases, with 4 bases between. The DNA of the CDR3 is TGCGCCAGCAGCCAAAAGAACGAGCAGTACTTC. Its translation is CASSQKNEQYF.

This clonotype was observed a handful of times. This chain joins TRBV12-3 or TRBV12-4 and TRBJ1-4; possibly TRBD1 for D (5 bases). The CDR3 is made up of 14 amino acids. The V and J ends lost 1 base and 7 bases respectively, with 10 bases between them. The CDR3 region has the DNA TGTGCCAGCAGTTTAGGTCAGGGTGGTGAAAAACTGTTTTTT. Amino acid sequence: CASSLGQGGEKLFF.

In its sample, this clonotype was seen many times. The chain employs TRBV7-3 and TRBJ2-3, with D maybe TRBD2 (6 bases). With 5 bases removed from V and 4 bases from J, the gap between germline ends came to 19 bases. This CDR3 is built from 16 residues. Germline CDR1 reads SGHTA; CDR2 reads FQGTGA. The CDR3 bases are TGTGCCAGCAGCATAAGGGGCGGGGACCCGGCAGATACGCAGTATTTT. Amino acid sequence: CASSIRGGDPADTQYF.

In this sample, this clonotype turned up many times. The chain recombines TRBV20-1 with TRBJ1-2; 8 bases are a match to TRBD1. Germline-derived CDR1 and CDR2 are DFQATT and SNEGSKA (reference sequence). Trimming removed 5 bases from V and 8 bases from J; junction bases left unmatched: 10. The CDR3 covers 13 residues. The CDR3 sequence: CSAPDRAGTGYTF. CDR3 nucleotide sequence: TGCAGTGCTCCGGACAGGGCGGGTACGGGCTACACCTTC.

The chain couples TRBV2 to TRBJ2-1; D remains unclear. This CDR3 spans 11 amino acids. CDR1 SNHLY and CDR2 FYNNEI come from the germline V gene. Between the trimmed V and J ends, which lost 8 bases and 6 bases, there was a span of 8 bases. The CDR3 nucleotides read TGTGCCAGCGAAGTCTTCAATGAGCAGTTCTTC. Protein: CASEVFNEQFF. The full variable domain, rest sourced from reference TRBV2 and TRBJ2-1, is EPEVTQTPSHQVTQMGQEVILRCVPISNHLYFYWYRQILGQKVEFLVSFYNNEISEKSEIFDDQFSVERPDGSNFTLKIRSTKLEDSAMYFCASEVFNEQFFGPGTRLTVL.

The chain combines TRBV20-1 with TRBJ2-7, with a weak D call TRBD2 (6 bases). V was cut by 5 bases and J by 4 bases, with 21 bases left in between. Germline-derived CDR1 and CDR2 are DFQATT and SNEGSKA (reference sequence). The CDR3 is made up of 15 amino acids. CDR3 DNA sequence: TGCAGTGCTCCAATGGGGGGAAGCGGTGGTTACGAGCAGTACTTC. As protein: CSAPMGGSGGYEQYF.

This clonotype was detected ten times or more. The chain uses TRBV7-9 and TRBJ1-6; the D is unclear. The CDR3 has 14 amino acids. The V end lost 1 base, the J end lost 4 bases, and 5 bases lay between the germline ends. Germline lookup yields CDR1 SEHNR and CDR2 FQNEAQ (reference sequence). The CDR3 sequence: CASSLEQYNSPLHF. In DNA, the CDR3 is TGTGCCAGCAGCTTAGAGCAATATAATTCACCCCTCCACTTT.

In its sample, this clonotype was seen a few times. The chain links TRBV5-1 to TRBJ2-2, with D possibly TRBD2 on 6 matching bases. From germline, CDR1 is SGHRS and CDR2 YFSETQ. The CDR3 sequence is 15 residues long. With 0 bases removed from V and 4 bases from J, the gap between germline ends came to 10 bases. In DNA, the CDR3 is TGCGCCAGCAGCTTGGCCGGCGGGGTCACCGGGGAGCTGTTTTTT. This sequence encodes CASSLAGGVTGELFF.

J is TRBJ1-1 and V is TRBV5-1; TRBD1 matches at 7 bases. The CDR3 runs to 15 residues. The J segment lost 4 bases and the V segment lost 3 bases, leaving 9 bases of the junction unmatched. Looked up from germline, CDR1 is SGHRS and CDR2 is YFSETQ. For the CDR3, the DNA is TGCGCCAGCAGCTATTCACAGGGGTGGAGCACTGAAGCTTTCTTT. Translation gives CASSYSQGWSTEAFF.

This clonotype was seen repeatedly, ten times or more. CDR3 loop: CASSPMQGGGFPQFF. DNA of the CDR3: TGTGCCAGCAGCCCCATGCAAGGTGGGGGGTTTCCGCAGTTCTTC. The rearrangement joins TRBV7-2 to TRBJ2-1; TRBD2 is a possible D gene (6 bases). Germline V lookup: CDR1 SGHTA, CDR2 FQGNSA. V lost 5 bases to trimming and J lost 12 bases, with 23 bases between them. The CDR3 sequence is 15 residues long.

This clonotype was counted ten times or more. The gene calls are TRBV7-2 and TRBJ1-4; D perhaps matches TRBD1 (5 bases). V gave up 6 bases and J gave up 14 bases, with 19 bases separating them. This CDR3 is 13 amino acids long. Per germline, CDR1 SGHTA and CDR2 FQGNSA. The CDR3 reads CASRGTPQGRLFF. The CDR3, as DNA: TGTGCCAGCAGGGGGACTCCGCAGGGTCGGCTGTTTTTT.